Here is one T cell receptor beta chain with its context. The cDNA for TCR beta came from 5'RACE template switching with UMIs. One entry per CDR3 protein, without DNA, is what TCRdb gives after re-calling the 5' RACE reads. The sample table sets out about 540,000 distinct CDR3 sequences. The data were obtained in a study of T cells expressing NK-cell markers. Study-level background: Just one sequenced donor of eight was HCMV-seronegative, while seven were seropositive.

Germline V lookup: CDR1 KGHSH, CDR2 LQKENI. The CDR3 spans 16 residues. This receptor was taken from a man younger than 35 in good health. V is TRBV18 and J is TRBJ1-1; the D call from TCRdb, TRBD1, cannot be confirmed without DNA. The sequencing input was blood T cells: a sorted CD56 or NKG2C T cell subset, CD4+ or CD8+ T cells, or bulk PBMC T cells (not recorded which). CDR3 amino acids: CASSPLERGENTEAFF.